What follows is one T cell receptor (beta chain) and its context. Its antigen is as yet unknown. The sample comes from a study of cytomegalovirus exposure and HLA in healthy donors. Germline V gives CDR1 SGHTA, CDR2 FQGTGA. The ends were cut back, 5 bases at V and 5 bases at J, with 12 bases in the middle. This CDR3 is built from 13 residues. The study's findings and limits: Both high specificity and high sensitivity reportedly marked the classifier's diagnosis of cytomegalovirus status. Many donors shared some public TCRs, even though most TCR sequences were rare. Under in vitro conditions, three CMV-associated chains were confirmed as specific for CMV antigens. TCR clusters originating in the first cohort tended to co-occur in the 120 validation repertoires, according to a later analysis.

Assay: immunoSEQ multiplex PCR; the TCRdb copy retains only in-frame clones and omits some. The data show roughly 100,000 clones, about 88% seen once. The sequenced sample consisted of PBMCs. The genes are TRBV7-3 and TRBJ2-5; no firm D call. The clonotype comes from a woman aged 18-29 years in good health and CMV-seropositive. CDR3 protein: CASSPTLSETQYF. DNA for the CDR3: TGTGCCAGCAGCCCGACACTTTCGGAGACCCAGTACTTC.